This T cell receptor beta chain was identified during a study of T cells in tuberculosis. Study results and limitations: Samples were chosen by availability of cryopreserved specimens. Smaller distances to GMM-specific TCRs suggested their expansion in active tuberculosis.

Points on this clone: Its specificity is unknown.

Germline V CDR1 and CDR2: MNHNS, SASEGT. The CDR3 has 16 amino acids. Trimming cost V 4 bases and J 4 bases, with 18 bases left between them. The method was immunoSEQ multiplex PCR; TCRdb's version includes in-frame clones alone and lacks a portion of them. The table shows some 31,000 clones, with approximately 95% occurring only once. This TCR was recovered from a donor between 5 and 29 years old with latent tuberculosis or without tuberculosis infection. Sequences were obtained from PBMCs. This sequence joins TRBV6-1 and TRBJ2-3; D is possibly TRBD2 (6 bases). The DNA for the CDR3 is TGTGCCAGCAGTGGGGGGACTTTTCTCTCCTCAGATACGCAGTATTTT. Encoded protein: CASSGGTFLSSDTQYF.